A selection of T cell receptor beta chains follows, all from one sample in a study of blood T cells in healthy people across ages. TCRdb used MiXCR to reprocess the 5' RACE reads, holding one entry per CDR3 protein. This sample has about 680,000 distinct CDR3 sequences, with around 45% found just once. Material for sequencing was blood. These receptors came from an older woman in good health. CDR3s include the opening cysteine and the closing phenylalanine or tryptophan. Fields, in order: clone size, D gene, V gene, J gene, CDR3 length, CDR3 protein, CDR3 DNA. The D gene is left open where the match is weak. Size tells how often a clone was seen (once, few, many) or the class of an expanded clone, and some rows leave it out.

few	NA	TRBV27	TRBJ2-7	13	CASTGPPYYEQYF	TGTGCCAGCACTGGACCCCCTTACTACGAGCAGTACTTC
NA	TRBD1	TRBV7-2	TRBJ1-5	16	CASSPRGPGGNQPQHF	TGTGCCAGCAGCCCAAGGGGGCCCGGAGGCAATCAGCCCCAGCATTTT
few	TRBD2	TRBV10-3	TRBJ2-1	18	CAISYTGTSGTLVDEQFF	TGTGCCATCAGTTATACCGGGACTAGCGGAACCCTCGTGGATGAGCAGTTCTTC
NA	TRBD2	TRBV25-1	TRBJ2-5	15	CARTTSGSSNGTQYF	TGCGCCAGGACGACTAGCGGGAGTTCCAATGGGACCCAGTACTTC
NA	NA	TRBV27	TRBJ2-7	13	CASSFFFGYEQYF	TGTGCCAGCAGTTTTTTCTTCGGCTACGAGCAGTACTTC
few	TRBD1	TRBV27	TRBJ1-5	15	CASRPGQVSNQPQHF	TGTGCCAGCAGACCGGGACAGGTTAGCAATCAGCCCCAGCATTTT
NA	NA	TRBV5-1	TRBJ1-6	16	CASSSAGRGHNSPLHF	TGCGCCAGCAGCTCCGCCGGCAGGGGCCATAATTCACCCCTCCACTTT
once	NA	TRBV7-2	TRBJ2-1	16	CASSLVRLSSYNEQFF	TGTGCCAGCAGCTTAGTGCGGCTTTCCTCCTACAATGAGCAGTTCTTC
NA	NA	TRBV6-5	TRBJ1-6	15	CASSYGGGGNSPLHF	TGTGCCAGCAGTTACGGGGGGGGAGGGAATTCACCCCTCCACTTT
few	TRBD1	TRBV19	TRBJ1-6	14	CASNTDRGRSPLHF	TGTGCCAGTAACACGGACAGGGGACGTTCACCCCTCCACTTT
many	NA	TRBV7-3	TRBJ2-7	11	CAHRSSYEQYF	TGTGCCCATAGGAGCTCCTACGAGCAGTACTTC
few	NA	TRBV27	TRBJ1-2	15	CASSLDFAVGDGYTF	TGTGCCAGCAGTTTAGATTTCGCGGTAGGCGATGGCTACACCTTC
NA	NA	TRBV30	TRBJ2-7	13	CAWTERASNEQYF	TGTGCCTGGACGGAGAGGGCTAGCAACGAGCAGTACTTC
NA	NA	TRBV6-2/TRBV6-3	TRBJ2-5	14	CASRHSGREETQYF	TGTGCCAGCAGACACAGCGGCAGAGAAGAGACCCAGTACTTC
NA	NA	TRBV15	TRBJ1-1	13	CATSREVQSEAFF	TGTGCCACCAGCAGAGAGGTCCAGTCTGAAGCTTTCTTT
NA	NA	TRBV4-2	TRBJ2-5	16	CASSKNAGSPQETQYF	TGTGCCAGCAGCAAGAACGCGGGATCTCCCCAAGAGACCCAGTACTTC
NA	NA	TRBV6-5	TRBJ2-3	16	CASSYSWTGVTDTQYF	TGTGCCAGCAGTTACAGTTGGACTGGAGTCACAGATACGCAGTATTTT
NA	NA	TRBV28	TRBJ2-7	12	CASSSSRNEQYF	TGTGCCAGCAGTTCCAGTAGGAACGAGCAGTACTTC
NA	NA	TRBV6-5	TRBJ2-3	13	CASTRGFTDTQYF	TGTGCCAGCACTCGGGGCTTCACAGATACGCAGTATTTT
NA	TRBD1	TRBV20-1	TRBJ2-7	15	CGARDRDRGHYEQYF	TGCGGTGCTAGAGACCGGGACAGGGGACACTACGAGCAGTACTTC
NA	NA	TRBV5-1	TRBJ1-2	13	CASSLRWDYGYTF	TGCGCCAGCAGCTTGAGGTGGGACTATGGCTACACCTTC
few	TRBD2	TRBV7-2	TRBJ2-5	16	CASSLAGTSGTETQYF	TGTGCCAGCAGCCTCGCCGGGACTAGCGGGACGGAGACCCAGTACTTC
many	NA	TRBV20-1	TRBJ2-3	14	CSATGTFVTDTQYF	TGCAGTGCTACCGGGACTTTTGTCACAGATACGCAGTATTTT
few	TRBD1	TRBV5-1	TRBJ2-1	13	CASSPTGVNEQFF	TGCGCCAGCAGCCCCACAGGGGTCAATGAGCAGTTCTTC
NA	NA	TRBV19	TRBJ2-3	13	CASSAGTTATQYF	TGTGCCAGTAGCGCCGGGACAACCGCTACGCAGTATTTT
NA	NA	TRBV28	TRBJ2-1	14	CASSGRGDWDEQFF	TGTGCCAGCAGCGGGCGGGGCGATTGGGATGAGCAGTTCTTC
NA	NA	TRBV20-1	TRBJ2-7	12	CSASSGVYEQYF	TGCAGTGCTAGTTCGGGAGTCTACGAGCAGTACTTC
few	NA	TRBV7-9	TRBJ1-2	14	CASSFPDIPRGYTF	TGTGCCAGCAGCTTTCCGGATATCCCTCGTGGCTACACCTTC
NA	NA	TRBV13	TRBJ2-1	12	CASSLGRGKQFF	TGTGCCAGCAGCTTAGGACGAGGAAAGCAGTTCTTC
few	NA	TRBV7-2	TRBJ1-2	15	CASSLGQGLNYGYTF	TGTGCCAGCAGCTTAGGGCAGGGTTTAAACTATGGCTACACCTTC
NA	TRBD1	TRBV6-2/TRBV6-3	TRBJ2-7	17	CASSYLITGTAAYEQYF	TGTGCCAGCAGTTACCTAATAACCGGGACAGCCGCCTACGAGCAGTACTTC
NA	TRBD2	TRBV11-2	TRBJ2-3	16	CASSSPRLAGTDTQYF	TGTGCCAGCAGCTCGCCGCGACTAGCGGGAACAGATACGCAGTATTTT
NA	NA	TRBV7-2	TRBJ2-7	15	CASSPEVGFSYEQYF	TGTGCCAGCAGCCCAGAGGTGGGTTTTTCCTACGAGCAGTACTTC
NA	TRBD1	TRBV6-1	TRBJ2-3	15	CASTRQGVDTDTQYF	TGTGCCAGCACCAGACAGGGTGTAGACACAGATACGCAGTATTTT
few	NA	TRBV3-1	TRBJ1-4	15	CASSQDLRFGEKLFF	TGTGCCAGCAGCCAAGATCTAAGGTTTGGGGAAAAACTGTTTTTT
NA	NA	TRBV20-1	TRBJ2-7	12	CSGSDSAYEQYF	TGCAGTGGCTCGGATTCTGCGTACGAGCAGTACTTC
few	TRBD1	TRBV10-3	TRBJ1-4	12	CATGTANEKLFF	TGTGCCACCGGGACAGCTAATGAAAAACTGTTTTTT
NA	TRBD1	TRBV5-4	TRBJ2-7	14	CASSWGQGNYEQYF	TGTGCCAGCAGCTGGGGACAGGGAAACTACGAGCAGTACTTC
NA	TRBD1	TRBV20-1	TRBJ1-6	20	CSARDLRSEQGFSYNSPLHF	TGCAGTGCTAGAGATCTCCGTTCGGAACAGGGGTTCTCCTATAATTCACCCCTCCACTTT
once	NA	TRBV20-1	TRBJ2-5	14	CSARDRPGGETQYF	TGCAGTGCTCGGGACCGCCCCGGTGGAGAGACCCAGTACTTC
NA	TRBD2	TRBV5-1	TRBJ2-1	15	CASRGTSGNGGEQFF	TGCGCCAGCAGGGGAACTAGCGGGAACGGGGGTGAGCAGTTCTTC
few	TRBD1	TRBV29-1	TRBJ2-3	12	CSTGTATDTQYF	TGCAGCACGGGGACAGCCACAGATACGCAGTATTTT
NA	TRBD1	TRBV6-1	TRBJ2-3	14	CASRQGKSTDTQYF	TGTGCCAGTAGACAGGGAAAGTCCACAGATACGCAGTATTTT